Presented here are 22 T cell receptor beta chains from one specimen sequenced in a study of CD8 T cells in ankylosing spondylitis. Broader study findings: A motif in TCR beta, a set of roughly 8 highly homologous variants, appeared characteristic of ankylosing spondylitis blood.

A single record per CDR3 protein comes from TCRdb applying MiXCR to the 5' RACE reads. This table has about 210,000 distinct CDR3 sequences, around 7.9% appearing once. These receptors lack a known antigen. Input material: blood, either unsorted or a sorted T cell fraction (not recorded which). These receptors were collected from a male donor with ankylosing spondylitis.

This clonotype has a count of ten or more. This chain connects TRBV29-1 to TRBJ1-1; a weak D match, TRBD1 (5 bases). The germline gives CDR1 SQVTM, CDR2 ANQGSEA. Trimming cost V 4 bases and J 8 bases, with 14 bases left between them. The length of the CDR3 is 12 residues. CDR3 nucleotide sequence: TGCAGCGTTGGAGGGTCGGCAGGGGAAGCTTTCTTT. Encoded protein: CSVGGSAGEAFF.

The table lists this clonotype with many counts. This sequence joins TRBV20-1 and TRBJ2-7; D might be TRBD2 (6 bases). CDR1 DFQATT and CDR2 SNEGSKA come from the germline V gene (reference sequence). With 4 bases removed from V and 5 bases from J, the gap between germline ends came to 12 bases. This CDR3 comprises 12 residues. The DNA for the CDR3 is TGCAGTGCTACCTGGAGGGGCCACGAGCAGTACTTC. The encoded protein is CSATWRGHEQYF.

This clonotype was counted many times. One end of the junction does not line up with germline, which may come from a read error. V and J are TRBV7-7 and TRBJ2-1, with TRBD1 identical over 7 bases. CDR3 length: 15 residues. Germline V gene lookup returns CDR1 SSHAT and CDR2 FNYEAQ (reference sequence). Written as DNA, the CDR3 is TGTGCTAGCAGCCTTGGGGACAGCCTCTACAATGAGCAGTTCTTC. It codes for CASSLGDSLYNEQFF.

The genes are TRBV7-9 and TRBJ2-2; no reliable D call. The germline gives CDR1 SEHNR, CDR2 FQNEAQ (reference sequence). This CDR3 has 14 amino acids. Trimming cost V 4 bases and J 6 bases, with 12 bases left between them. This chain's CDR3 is CASSSPDRAGELFF. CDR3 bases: TGTGCCAGCAGCTCTCCGGATAGAGCCGGGGAGCTGTTTTTT.

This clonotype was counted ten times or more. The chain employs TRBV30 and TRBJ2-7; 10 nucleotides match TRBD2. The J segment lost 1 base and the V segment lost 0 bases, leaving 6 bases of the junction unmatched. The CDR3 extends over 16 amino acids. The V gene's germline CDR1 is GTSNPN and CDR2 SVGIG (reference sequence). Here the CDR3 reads CAWSVLALAGSYEQYF. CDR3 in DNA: TGTGCCTGGAGTGTATTGGCACTAGCGGGATCCTACGAGCAGTACTTC.

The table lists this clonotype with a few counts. The CDR3 coding sequence is TGTGCCAGCAGGGGGGTGCCGTCCTACGAGCAGTACTTC. Translation gives CASRGVPSYEQYF. The V call is TRBV27, the J call TRBJ2-7, with D possibly being TRBD1 or TRBD2 (5 bases each). Deletions cut 6 bases from V and 1 base from J, with 10 bases between. Germline V lookup: CDR1 MNHEY, CDR2 SMNVEV (reference sequence). The CDR3 spans 13 residues.

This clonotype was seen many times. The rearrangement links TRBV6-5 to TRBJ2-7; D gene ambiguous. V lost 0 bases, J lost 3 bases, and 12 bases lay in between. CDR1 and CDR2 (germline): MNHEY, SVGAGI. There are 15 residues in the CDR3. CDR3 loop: CASSYSNWLGYEQYF. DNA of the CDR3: TGTGCCAGCAGTTACTCTAACTGGCTAGGCTACGAGCAGTACTTC.

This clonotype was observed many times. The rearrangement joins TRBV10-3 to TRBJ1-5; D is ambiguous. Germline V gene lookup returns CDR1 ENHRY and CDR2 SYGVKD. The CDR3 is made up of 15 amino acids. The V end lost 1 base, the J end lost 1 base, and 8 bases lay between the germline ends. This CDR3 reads CAISEWPVSNQPQHF. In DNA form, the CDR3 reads TGTGCCATCAGTGAGTGGCCGGTGAGCAATCAGCCCCAGCATTTT.

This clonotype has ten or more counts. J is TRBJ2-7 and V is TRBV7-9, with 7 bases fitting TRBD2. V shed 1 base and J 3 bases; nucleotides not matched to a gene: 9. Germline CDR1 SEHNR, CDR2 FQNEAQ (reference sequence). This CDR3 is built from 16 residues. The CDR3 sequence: CASSLVPAGRIYEQYF. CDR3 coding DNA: TGTGCCAGCAGCTTAGTTCCAGCGGGACGGATCTACGAGCAGTACTTC.

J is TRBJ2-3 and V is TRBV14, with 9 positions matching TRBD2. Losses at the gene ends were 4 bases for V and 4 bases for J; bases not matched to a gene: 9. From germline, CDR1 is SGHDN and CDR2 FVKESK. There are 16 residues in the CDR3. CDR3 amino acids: CASSPLRGRAADTQYF. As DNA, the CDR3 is TGTGCCAGCAGCCCCCTTCGCGGGAGGGCGGCAGATACGCAGTATTTT.

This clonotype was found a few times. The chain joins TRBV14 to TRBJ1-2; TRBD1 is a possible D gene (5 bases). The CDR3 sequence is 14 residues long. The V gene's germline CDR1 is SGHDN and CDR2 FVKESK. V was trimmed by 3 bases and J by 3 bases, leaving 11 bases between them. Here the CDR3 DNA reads TGTGCCAGCAGCCATGGGGACGGTTACTATGGCTACACCTTC. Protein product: CASSHGDGYYGYTF.

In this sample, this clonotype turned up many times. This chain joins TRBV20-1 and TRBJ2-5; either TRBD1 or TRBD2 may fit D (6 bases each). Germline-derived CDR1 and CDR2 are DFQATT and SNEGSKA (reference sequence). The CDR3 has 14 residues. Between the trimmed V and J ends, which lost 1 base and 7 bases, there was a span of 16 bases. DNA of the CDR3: TGCAGTGCTAGAGGACACAGGGAGGCTGCGACCCAGTACTTC. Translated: CSARGHREAATQYF.

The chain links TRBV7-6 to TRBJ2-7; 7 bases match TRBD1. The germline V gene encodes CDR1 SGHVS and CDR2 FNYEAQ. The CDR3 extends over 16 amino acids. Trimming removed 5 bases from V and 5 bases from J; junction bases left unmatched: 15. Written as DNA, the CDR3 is TGTGCCAGCAGCCCAGGGGGTGCACACTTCCCCCACGAGCAGTACTTC. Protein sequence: CASSPGGAHFPHEQYF.

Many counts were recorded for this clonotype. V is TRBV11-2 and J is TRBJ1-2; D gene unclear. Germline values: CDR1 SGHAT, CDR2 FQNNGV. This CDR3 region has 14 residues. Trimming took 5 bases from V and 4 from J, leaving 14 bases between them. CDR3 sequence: CASSTQTRGYGYTF. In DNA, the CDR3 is TGTGCCAGCAGCACTCAAACTCGGGGCTATGGCTACACCTTC.

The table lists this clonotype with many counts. The CDR3 DNA follows: TGCGCCAGCAGCCGCTCGCGACAGGCGAACACTGAAGCTTTCTTT. It encodes CASSRSRQANTEAFF. This sequence joins TRBV4-3 and TRBJ1-1; D might be TRBD1 (6 bases). Germline CDR1 LGHNA, CDR2 YSLEER. V dropped 4 bases and J dropped 1 base, with 13 bases sitting between them. This CDR3 region has 15 residues.

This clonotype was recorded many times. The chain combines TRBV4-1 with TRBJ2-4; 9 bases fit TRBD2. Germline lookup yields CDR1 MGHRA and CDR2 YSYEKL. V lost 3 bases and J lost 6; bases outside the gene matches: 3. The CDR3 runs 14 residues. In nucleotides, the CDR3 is TGCGCCAGCAGCCACTTGCGGGAGGGAAACATTCAGTACTTC. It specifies CASSHLREGNIQYF.

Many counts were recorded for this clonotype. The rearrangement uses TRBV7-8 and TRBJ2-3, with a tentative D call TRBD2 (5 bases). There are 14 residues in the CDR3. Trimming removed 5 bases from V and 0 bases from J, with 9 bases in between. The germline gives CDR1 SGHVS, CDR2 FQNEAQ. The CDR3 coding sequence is TGTGCCAGCAGCGTCCGGACTAGCACAGATACGCAGTATTTT. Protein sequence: CASSVRTSTDTQYF.

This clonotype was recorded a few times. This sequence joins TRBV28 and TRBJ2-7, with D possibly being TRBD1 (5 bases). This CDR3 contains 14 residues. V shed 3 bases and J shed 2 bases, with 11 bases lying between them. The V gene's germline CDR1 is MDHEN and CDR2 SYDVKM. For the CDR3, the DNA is TGTGCCAGCAGTTTCCTCACAGGAACCTACGAGCAGTACTTC. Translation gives CASSFLTGTYEQYF.

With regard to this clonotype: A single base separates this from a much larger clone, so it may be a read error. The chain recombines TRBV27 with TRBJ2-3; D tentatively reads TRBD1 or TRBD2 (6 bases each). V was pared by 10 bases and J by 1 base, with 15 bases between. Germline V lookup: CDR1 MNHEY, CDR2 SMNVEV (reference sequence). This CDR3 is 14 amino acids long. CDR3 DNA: TGTGCCACCATGAGGGGGGTGGGCACAGATACGCAGTATTTT. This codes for CATMRGVGTDTQYF.

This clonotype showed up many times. The CDR3 region is CASSSSDSRGTGELFF. In DNA, the CDR3 is TGCGCCAGCAGCTCGAGTGACAGTAGGGGGACCGGGGAGCTGTTTTTT. The V and J genes are TRBV5-1 and TRBJ2-2; D is possibly TRBD1 (6 bases). The CDR3 consists of 16 residues. Germline CDR1 and CDR2: SGHRS and YFSETQ. V was clipped by 3 bases and J by 5 bases, with 17 bases between them.

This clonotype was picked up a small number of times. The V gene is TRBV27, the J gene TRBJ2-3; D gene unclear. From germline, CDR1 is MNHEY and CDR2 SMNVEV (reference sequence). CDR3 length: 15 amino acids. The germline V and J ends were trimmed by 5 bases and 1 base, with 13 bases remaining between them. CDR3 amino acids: CASSTLGEGTDTQYF. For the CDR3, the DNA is TGTGCCAGCAGTACCCTTGGCGAGGGCACAGATACGCAGTATTTT.

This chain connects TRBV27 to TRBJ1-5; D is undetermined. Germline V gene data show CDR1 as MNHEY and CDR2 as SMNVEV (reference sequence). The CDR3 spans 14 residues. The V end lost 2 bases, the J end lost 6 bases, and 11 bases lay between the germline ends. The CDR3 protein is CASSLGQPGQPQHF. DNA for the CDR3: TGTGCCAGCAGTTTAGGTCAGCCCGGTCAGCCCCAGCATTTT.